One and the same sample provided the 23 T cell receptor beta chains below, sequenced in a study of T cells in Graves' hyperthyroidism and ophthalmopathy (dated by TCRdb to about 2019). Library preparation employed multiplex PCR. Sequencing used an Illumina HiSeq 2000. TCR beta CDR3 regions were amplified from RNA transcripts. The TCR CDR3 was subjected to a first round of RT-PCR using the HTBI primer set and the Qiagen OneStep RT-PCR kit. TCRdb reprocessed the public reads (quality trimming at Q25 with fastp, clone calling with MiXCR) and kept in-frame beta chains. When rows share a CDR3 protein, they turn into one entry using the most common DNA and genes. This sample gives over 350,000 distinct CDR3 sequences in total; approximately 17% of them show up just once. The ten top clones hold 35% to 50% of the sample. The sequenced material came from blood. The receptors were sampled from a man aged 18 to 35 with Graves' ophthalmopathy.

The table lists this clonotype with many counts. The chain joins TRBV20-1 to TRBJ1-1; no clear D. The germline V and J ends were trimmed by 0 bases and 5 bases, with 7 bases remaining between them. Germline assignment: CDR1 DFQATT and CDR2 SNEGSKA (reference sequence). The CDR3 loop spans 12 amino acids. CDR3 bases: TGCAGTGCTAGAGAGGGGAGGACTGAAGCTTTCTTT. Its protein is CSAREGRTEAFF.

The chain has TRBV12-5 and TRBJ1-1; the D is unclear. The CDR3 length is 12 residues. V dropped 6 bases and J dropped 0 bases, with 5 bases sitting between them. Germline V gene sequence: CDR1 LGHNT, CDR2 FRNRAP. The CDR3 bases are TGTGCTAGTGGGAACATGAACACTGAAGCTTTCTTT. It codes for CASGNMNTEAFF.

There are a few counts of this clonotype. The rearrangement links TRBV12-3 or TRBV12-4 to TRBJ2-7; 14 nucleotides line up with TRBD2. Trimming at V came to 6 bases and at J to 4 bases, leaving 8 bases not matched to a gene. This CDR3 region has 16 residues. DNA for the CDR3: TGTGCCAGCAGCCGAACCGGGACTAGCGGGGGTTACGAGCAGTACTTC. This sequence encodes CASSRTGTSGGYEQYF.

The chain joins TRBV28 to TRBJ2-5; a weak D match, TRBD1 (6 bases). Trimming stripped 8 bases from V and 4 bases from J, with 11 bases between. Germline-derived CDR1 and CDR2 are MDHEN and SYDVKM. The CDR3 runs 12 residues. The DNA for the CDR3 is TGTGCCAGCTTCACAGGGCGAGAGACCCAGTACTTC. Translating gives CASFTGRETQYF.

The chain employs TRBV7-8 and TRBJ1-2; D gene uncertain. The CDR3 contains 17 residues. V was pared by 2 bases and J by 8 bases, with 24 bases between. Germline CDR1 is SGHVS and CDR2 is FQNEAQ. The CDR3 sequence is CASSLPLVRATFKGYTF. The CDR3 DNA is TGTGCCAGCAGCTTACCTCTAGTAAGGGCTACCTTTAAAGGCTACACCTTC.

This clonotype was recorded a few times. The chain carries TRBV20-1 and TRBJ2-1; possibly TRBD1 or TRBD2 for D (5 bases each). CDR3 length: 16 residues. V lost 0 bases and J 3 bases, leaving 15 bases between the germline ends. Germline values: CDR1 DFQATT, CDR2 SNEGSKA (reference sequence). CDR3 loop: CSARDYGGIVYNEQFF. CDR3 nucleotide sequence: TGCAGTGCTAGAGACTATGGGGGTATCGTCTACAATGAGCAGTTCTTC.

Comment on this clonotype: A much larger clone sits a single nucleotide away, making a read error possible. This chain joins TRBV27 and TRBJ2-1; D assignment may be TRBD1 or TRBD2 (5 bases each). The CDR3 consists of 16 residues. From germline, CDR1 is MNHEY and CDR2 SMNVEV (reference sequence). CDR3 in DNA: TGTGTCAGCAGTTTCCGGGGCAGCCATCCGTACAATGAGCAGTTCTTC. The encoded protein is CVSSFRGSHPYNEQFF.

This clonotype was counted between two and nine times. This chain links TRBV19 with TRBJ1-5; TRBD1 matches at 9 bases. Germline V gene data show CDR1 as LNHDA and CDR2 as SQIVND (reference sequence). This CDR3 is built from 15 residues. V dropped 7 bases and J dropped 5; count of bases not matched to a gene: 9. As DNA, the CDR3 is TGTGCCAGTACCCAAGTCCGGGACAGGGATCAGCCCCAGCATTTT. The encoded protein is CASTQVRDRDQPQHF.

This chain connects TRBV7-9 to TRBJ2-1; TRBD1 might be the D (5 bases). Germline CDR1 and CDR2: SEHNR and FQNEAQ (reference sequence). The V and J ends lost 0 bases and 9 bases respectively, with 6 bases between them. This CDR3 is built from 12 residues. Written as DNA, the CDR3 is TGTGCCAGCAGCTTAGCGGGGCCTGAGCAGTTCTTC. Translated, it gives CASSLAGPEQFF.

This clonotype was observed at least ten times. This chain joins TRBV6-1 and TRBJ2-7; 9 nucleotides match TRBD2. The CDR3 is 15 residues long. Trimming at V came to 1 base and at J to 2 bases, leaving 3 bases not matched to a gene. Germline CDR1 reads MNHNS; CDR2 reads SASEGT. The CDR3, as DNA: TGTGCCAGCAGTGAAGACCTAGCGGGGCCCTACGAGCAGTACTTC. Translated, it gives CASSEDLAGPYEQYF.

This clonotype was seen only a few times. The rearrangement links TRBV20-1 to TRBJ1-3; D is ambiguous. Germline CDR1 DFQATT, CDR2 SNEGSKA (reference sequence). V lost 0 bases to trimming and J lost 0 bases, with 6 bases between them. This CDR3 is built from 14 residues. The chain's CDR3 is CSARDRSSGNTIYF. In DNA, the CDR3 is TGCAGTGCTAGAGATCGTAGCTCTGGAAACACCATATATTTT.

The chain employs TRBV6-1 and TRBJ1-1; D gene unclear. This CDR3 is 16 amino acids long. The V and J ends lost 2 bases and 8 bases respectively, with 21 bases between them. Per germline, CDR1 MNHNS and CDR2 SASEGT. DNA for the CDR3: TGTGCCAGCAGTGAAATTTGGATGGGAGGGAGTGTGGAAGCTTTCTTT. Translated, it gives CASSEIWMGGSVEAFF.

The J gene is TRBJ2-5, the V gene TRBV4-1, with TRBD2 matching over 8 bases. CDR3 length: 16 residues. In germline, CDR1 is MGHRA, CDR2 YSYEKL. V trimming: 0 bases; J trimming: 4 bases; junction bases outside the gene matches: 7. CDR3 coding DNA: TGCGCCAGCAGCCAAGAGGCCAGCGGGGGAATAGAGACCCAGTACTTC. Protein sequence: CASSQEASGGIETQYF.

Many counts were recorded for this clonotype. V and J are TRBV2 and TRBJ2-2; 10 nucleotides match TRBD1. V lost 8 bases and J lost 6; bases outside the gene matches: 12. CDR1 and CDR2 from the germline V gene are SNHLY and FYNNEI. The CDR3 is made up of 16 amino acids. CDR3 residues: CASLPPGQGGAGELFF. As DNA, the CDR3 is TGTGCCAGCCTTCCCCCAGGACAGGGGGGGGCCGGGGAGCTGTTTTTT.

Only a few counts were recorded for this clonotype. The chain couples TRBV7-2 to TRBJ2-3; 11 bases are shared with TRBD2. CDR1 is SGHTA and CDR2 is FQGNSA in the germline V gene. This CDR3 has 16 amino acids. With V trimmed by 5 bases and J by 2 bases, 6 bases remained unmatched. The CDR3 nucleotides read TGTGCCAGCAGCGGAAGACTAGCGGGGCCCACAGATACGCAGTATTTT. It yields the protein CASSGRLAGPTDTQYF.

Many counts were recorded for this clonotype. This rearrangement joins TRBV12-3 or TRBV12-4 to TRBJ1-5, with no clear D. The CDR3 contains 15 residues. V was cut by 1 base and J by 2 bases, with 9 bases left in between. The CDR3 sequence: CASSLGHQGNQPQHF. CDR3 DNA: TGTGCCAGCAGTTTAGGACATCAAGGCAATCAGCCCCAGCATTTT.

V gene TRBV27 combines with J gene TRBJ2-7; D remains unclear. CDR1 MNHEY and CDR2 SMNVEV come from the germline V gene (reference sequence). Deletions cut 6 bases from V and 6 bases from J, with 15 bases between. There are 13 residues in the CDR3. Here the CDR3 reads CASSLHTPLEQYF. CDR3 in DNA: TGTGCCAGCAGCCTCCACACCCCACTCGAGCAGTACTTC.

The rearrangement uses TRBV20-1 and TRBJ2-1; possible D gene TRBD2, 6 bases. Trimming cost V 3 bases and J 2 bases, with 17 bases left between them. The length of the CDR3 is 16 residues. Germline lookup yields CDR1 DFQATT and CDR2 SNEGSKA (reference sequence). The DNA of the CDR3 is TGCAGTGCTAGGGCTCCGTCCGGGACTCCCTACAATGAGCAGTTCTTC. This encodes CSARAPSGTPYNEQFF.

This clonotype was seen a few times. This sequence joins TRBV7-2 and TRBJ2-5, with 12 bases identical to TRBD2. There are 18 residues in the CDR3. V dropped 4 bases and J dropped 6; count of bases not matched to a gene: 15. Germline CDR1 SGHTA, CDR2 FQGNSA. In nucleotides, the CDR3 is TGTGCCAGCAGCTCCCGCTGGACTAGCGGGGTGACGTCAAAGACCCAGTACTTC. It yields the protein CASSSRWTSGVTSKTQYF.

This clonotype was detected once. A much larger clone lies a single base off, so this may be a read error. The rearrangement joins TRBV27 to TRBJ1-5; D unclear. Trimming stripped 2 bases from V and 7 bases from J, with 9 bases between. Germline V gene sequence: CDR1 MNHEY, CDR2 SMNVEV (reference sequence). This CDR3 has 13 amino acids. Here the CDR3 reads CASSLGRWQPQHF. CDR3 nucleotides: TGTGCCAGCAGTTTAGGGCGGTGGCAGCCCCAGCATTTT.

Only a few counts were recorded for this clonotype. The chain has TRBV19 and TRBJ1-5; 8 nucleotides agree with TRBD1. V shed 10 bases, J shed 7 bases, and the junction held 12 bases outside the gene matches. Germline CDR1 reads LNHDA; CDR2 reads SQIVND (reference sequence). The CDR3 totals 14 residues. This CDR3 reads CATRRGPQGQPQHF. CDR3 bases: TGTGCCACCCGCAGGGGGCCGCAAGGGCAGCCCCAGCATTTT.

In regard to this clonotype: A much larger clone lies one base from this, so it may be a read error. The chain is built from TRBV7-3 and TRBJ2-1, with 7 positions matching TRBD2. Per the germline V gene, CDR1 is SGHTA and CDR2 is FQGTGA. V shed 5 bases, J shed 6 bases, and the junction held 10 bases outside the gene matches. The length of the CDR3 is 15 residues. The CDR3 sequence is CASSRRGFPPNEQFF. The DNA for the CDR3 is TGTGCCAGCAGCCGGCGGGGGTTCCCTCCCAATGAGCAGTTCTTC.

This clonotype was recorded once. The junction does not match germline at one end; this may be a read error. The chain employs TRBV27 and TRBJ1-4, with TRBD1 as a possible D gene (6 bases). The germline V gene encodes CDR1 MNHEY and CDR2 SMNVEV (reference sequence). There are 18 residues in the CDR3. CDR3 loop: CAGSPRGEGRGTNEKLFF. The CDR3 DNA follows: TGTGCCGGCAGTCCTCGGGGGGAAGGGAGGGGGACTAATGAAAAACTGTTTTTT.